The 5 T cell receptor beta chains in this list originate from one sample, sequenced in a study of identical twins. TCRdb itself ran the 5' RACE reads through MiXCR, one entry per CDR3 protein. Among 450,000 to 650,000 distinct CDR3 sequences listed, 9% to 10% were seen once. The same data also went into a second study, on yellow fever vaccine responses in identical twins.

The sample comprised PBMCs. The receptors originated from a woman aged 18-29 years in good health.

Ten or more counts support this clonotype. This sequence joins TRBV12-3 or TRBV12-4 and TRBJ2-7; perhaps TRBD1 as D (5 bases). Trimming stripped 2 bases from V and 2 bases from J, with 13 bases between. The CDR3 length is 15 residues. CDR3 sequence: CASSLQGLTTYEQYF. The CDR3 region has the DNA TGTGCCAGCAGTTTACAGGGTCTAACCACCTACGAGCAGTACTTC.

This clonotype was detected only a few times. CDR3 residues: CAISETGKPGANVLTF. The CDR3 nucleotides are TGTGCCATCAGTGAGACGGGGAAGCCTGGGGCCAACGTCCTGACTTTC. The chain is built from TRBV10-3 and TRBJ2-6; D might be TRBD2 (5 bases). This CDR3 contains 16 residues. V gave up 2 bases and J gave up 2 bases, with 10 bases separating them. Per germline, CDR1 ENHRY and CDR2 SYGVKD.

For the CDR3, the DNA is TGTGCCAGCAGCTCGATAAGCGGGGGGGCAGATACGCAGTATTTT. As protein: CASSSISGGADTQYF. The genes are TRBV7-2 and TRBJ2-3, with 10 bases identical to TRBD2. This CDR3 is built from 15 residues. The V gene's germline CDR1 is SGHTA and CDR2 FQGNSA. The ends lost 4 bases at V and 4 bases at J; junction bases unmatched: 5. Using reference TRBV7-2 and TRBJ2-3 for the parts outside the CDR3, the full variable domain is GAGVSQSPSNKVTEKGKDVELRCDPISGHTALYWYRQSLGQGLEFLIYFQGNSAPDKSGLPSDRFSAERTGGSVSTLTIQRTQQEDSAVYLCASSSISGGADTQYFGPGTRLTVL.

This sequence joins TRBV4-3 and TRBJ2-7, with D possibly called TRBD1 or TRBD2 (5 bases each). Germline values: CDR1 LGHNA, CDR2 YSLEER. V lost 0 bases and J lost 2, with 11 bases in between. The CDR3 runs 15 residues. CDR3 nucleotides: TGCGCCAGCAGCCAAGATTGGGGGACGCCCTACGAGCAGTACTTC. It encodes CASSQDWGTPYEQYF.

This clonotype appeared a few times. The genes are TRBV12-3 or TRBV12-4 and TRBJ1-2; D not certain. The germline V and J ends were trimmed by 10 bases and 7 bases, with 16 bases remaining between them. This CDR3 spans 12 amino acids. The CDR3: CATLGRGGGYTF. For the CDR3, the DNA is TGTGCCACCTTAGGTCGGGGAGGTGGCTACACCTTC.